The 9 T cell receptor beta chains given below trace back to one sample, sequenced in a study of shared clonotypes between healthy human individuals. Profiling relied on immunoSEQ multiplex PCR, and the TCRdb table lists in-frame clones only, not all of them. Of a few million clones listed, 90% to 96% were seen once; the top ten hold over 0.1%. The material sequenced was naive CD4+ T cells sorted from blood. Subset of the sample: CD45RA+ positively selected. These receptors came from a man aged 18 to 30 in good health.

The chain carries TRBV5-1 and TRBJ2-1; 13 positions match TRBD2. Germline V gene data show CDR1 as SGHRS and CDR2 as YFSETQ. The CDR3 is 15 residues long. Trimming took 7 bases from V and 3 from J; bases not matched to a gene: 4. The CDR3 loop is CASATSGGDYNEQFF. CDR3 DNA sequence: TGCGCCAGCGCCACTAGCGGGGGGGACTACAATGAGCAGTTCTTC.

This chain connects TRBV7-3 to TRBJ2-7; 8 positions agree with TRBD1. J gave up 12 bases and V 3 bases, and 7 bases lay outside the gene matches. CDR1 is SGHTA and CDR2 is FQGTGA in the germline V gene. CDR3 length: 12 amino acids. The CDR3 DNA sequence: TGTGCCAGCAGCTTGACGGGACAGGTTTGGTACTTC. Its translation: CASSLTGQVWYF.

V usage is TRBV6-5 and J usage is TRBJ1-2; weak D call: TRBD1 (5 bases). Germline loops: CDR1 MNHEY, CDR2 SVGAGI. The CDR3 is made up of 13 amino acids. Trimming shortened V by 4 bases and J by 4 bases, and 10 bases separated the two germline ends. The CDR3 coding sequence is TGTGCCAGCAGTTCTGGGGCAGCCTATGGCTACACCTTC. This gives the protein CASSSGAAYGYTF.

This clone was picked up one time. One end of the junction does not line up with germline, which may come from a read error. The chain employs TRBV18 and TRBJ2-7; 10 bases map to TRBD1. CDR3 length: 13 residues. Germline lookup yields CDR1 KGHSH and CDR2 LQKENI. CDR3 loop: CASSPPGQGEQYF. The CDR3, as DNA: TGTGCCAGCTCCCCACCGGGACAGGGGGAGCAGTACTTC.

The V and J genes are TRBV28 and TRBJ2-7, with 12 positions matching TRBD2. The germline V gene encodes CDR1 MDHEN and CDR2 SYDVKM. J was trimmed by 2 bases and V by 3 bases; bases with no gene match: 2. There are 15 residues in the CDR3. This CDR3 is CASSLASGGAYEQYF. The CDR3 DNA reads TGTGCCAGCAGTTTGGCTAGCGGGGGGGCCTACGAGCAGTACTTC.

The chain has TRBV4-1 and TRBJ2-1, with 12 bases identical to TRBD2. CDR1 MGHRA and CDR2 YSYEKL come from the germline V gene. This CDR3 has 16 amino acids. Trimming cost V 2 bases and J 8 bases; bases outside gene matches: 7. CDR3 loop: CASSQLTSGGPHEQFF. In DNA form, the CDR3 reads TGCGCCAGCAGCCAACTAACTAGCGGGGGGCCACATGAGCAGTTCTTC.

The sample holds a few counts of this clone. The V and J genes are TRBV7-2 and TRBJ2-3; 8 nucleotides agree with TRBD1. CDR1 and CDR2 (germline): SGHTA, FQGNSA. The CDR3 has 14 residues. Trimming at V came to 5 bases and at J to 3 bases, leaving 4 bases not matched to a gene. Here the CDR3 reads CASSPGGWTDTQYF. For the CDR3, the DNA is TGTGCCAGCAGCCCAGGGGGCTGGACAGATACGCAGTATTTT.

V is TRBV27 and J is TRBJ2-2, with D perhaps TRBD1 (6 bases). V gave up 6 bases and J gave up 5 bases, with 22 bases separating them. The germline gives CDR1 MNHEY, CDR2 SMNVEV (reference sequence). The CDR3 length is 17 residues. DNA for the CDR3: TGTGCCAGCAGCTCGACCCCCCACAGGGTTGGGACCGGGGAGCTGTTTTTT. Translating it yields CASSSTPHRVGTGELFF.

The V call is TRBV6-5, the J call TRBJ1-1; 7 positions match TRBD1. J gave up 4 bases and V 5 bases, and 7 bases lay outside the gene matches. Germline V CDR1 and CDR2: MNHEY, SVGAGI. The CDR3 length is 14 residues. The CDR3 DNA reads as TGTGCCAGCAGTCCCCCCAACAGGGGCACTGAAGCTTTCTTT. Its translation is CASSPPNRGTEAFF.